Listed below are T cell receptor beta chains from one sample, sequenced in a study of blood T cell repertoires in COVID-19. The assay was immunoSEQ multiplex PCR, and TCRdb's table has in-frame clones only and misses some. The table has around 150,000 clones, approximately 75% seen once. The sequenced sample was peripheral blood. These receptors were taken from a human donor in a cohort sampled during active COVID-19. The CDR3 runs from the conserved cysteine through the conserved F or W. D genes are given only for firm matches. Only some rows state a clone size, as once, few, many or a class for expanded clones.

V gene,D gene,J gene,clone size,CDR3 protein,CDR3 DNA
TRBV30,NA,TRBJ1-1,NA,CAWSASRMNTEAFF,TGTGCCTGGAGTGCTAGCCGTATGAACACTGAAGCTTTCTTT
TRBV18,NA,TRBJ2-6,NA,CASSPNRASSGANVLTF,TGTGCCAGCTCACCAAACAGGGCGTCCTCTGGGGCCAACGTCCTGACTTTC
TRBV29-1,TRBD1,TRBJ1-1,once,CSVTGEKGNTEAFF,TGCAGCGTAACAGGGGAGAAGGGGAACACTGAAGCTTTCTTT
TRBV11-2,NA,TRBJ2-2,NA,CASRGDTGELFF,TGTGCCAGCAGGGGCGACACCGGGGAGCTGTTTTTT
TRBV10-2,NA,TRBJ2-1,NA,CASSLAGPYNEQFF,TGCGCCAGCAGCCTAGCTGGACCCTACAATGAGCAGTTCTTC
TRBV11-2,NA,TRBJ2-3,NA,CASRDRSTDTQYF,TGTGCCAGCCGCGACAGGAGCACAGATACGCAGTATTTT
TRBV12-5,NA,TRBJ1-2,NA,CASDQGVWGYGYTF,TGTGCTAGTGACCAGGGCGTTTGGGGCTATGGCTACACCTTC
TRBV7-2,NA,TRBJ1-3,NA,CASSVAPGSGNTIYF,TGTGCCAGCAGCGTTGCCCCGGGTTCTGGAAACACCATATATTTT
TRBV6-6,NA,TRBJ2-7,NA,CASSSLDIGLSEQYF,TGTGCCAGCAGTTCCCTCGACATTGGACTTTCCGAGCAGTACTTC
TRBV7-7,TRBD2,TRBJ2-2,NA,CASSPRTSGSVGELFF,TGTGCTAGCAGCCCTCGGACTAGCGGGAGTGTCGGGGAGCTGTTTTTT
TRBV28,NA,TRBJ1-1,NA,CASSPGGAEAFF,TGTGCCAGCAGTCCCGGGGGGGCTGAAGCTTTCTTT
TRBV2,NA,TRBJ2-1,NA,CASRLLVRSGDEQFF,TGTGCCAGCAGACTACTAGTCAGGTCTGGCGATGAGCAGTTCTTC
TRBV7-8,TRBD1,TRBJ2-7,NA,CASSLTTTGQGKGEQYF,TGTGCCAGCAGCCTAACAACGACGGGACAGGGGAAAGGCGAGCAGTACTTC
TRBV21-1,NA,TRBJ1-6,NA,CASSPLPTGNNSPLHF,TGTGCCAGCAGCCCCCTGCCGACAGGGAATAATTCACCCCTCCACTTT
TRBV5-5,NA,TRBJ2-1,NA,CASRPSPLREQFF,TGTGCCAGCAGACCGAGCCCCCTGCGTGAGCAGTTCTTC
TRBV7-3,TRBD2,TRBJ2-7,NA,CASSFWGGSEQYF,TGTGCCAGCAGCTTCTGGGGGGGAAGCGAGCAGTACTTC
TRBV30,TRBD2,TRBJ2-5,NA,CACDLAGGPQETQYF,TGTGCCTGTGATCTAGCGGGAGGCCCCCAAGAGACCCAGTACTTC
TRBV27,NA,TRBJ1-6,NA,CASSLARGAGLGNSPLHF,TGTGCCAGCAGTTTAGCCAGGGGTGCCGGCTTGGGGAATTCACCCCTCCACTTT